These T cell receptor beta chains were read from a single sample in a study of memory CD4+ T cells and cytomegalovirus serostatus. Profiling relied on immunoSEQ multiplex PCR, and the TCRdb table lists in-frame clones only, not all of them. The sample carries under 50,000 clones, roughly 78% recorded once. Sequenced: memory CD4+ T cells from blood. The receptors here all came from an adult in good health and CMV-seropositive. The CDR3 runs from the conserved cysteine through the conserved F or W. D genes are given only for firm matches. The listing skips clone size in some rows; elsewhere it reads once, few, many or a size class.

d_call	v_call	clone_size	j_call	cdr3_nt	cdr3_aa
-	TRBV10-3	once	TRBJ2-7	TGTGCCATCAGTGAGTCGGAATACTACGAGCAGTACTTC	CAISESEYYEQYF
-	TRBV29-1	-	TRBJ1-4	TGCAGCGCGAGTGAAGGGACCACAACTAATGAAAAACTGTTTTTT	CSASEGTTTNEKLFF
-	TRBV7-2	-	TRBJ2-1	TGTGCCAGCAGCTTAATTATGCAGGGACCAAATGAGCAGTTCTTC	CASSLIMQGPNEQFF
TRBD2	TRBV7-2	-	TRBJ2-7	TGTGCCAGCAGCCCCCGAGGCGGCGGAGCGGGAGGGCCCTACGAGCAGTACTTC	CASSPRGGGAGGPYEQYF
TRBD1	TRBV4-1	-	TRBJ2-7	TGCGCCAGCAGCCACTTACAGACAGGGGCCTACGAGCAGTACTTC	CASSHLQTGAYEQYF
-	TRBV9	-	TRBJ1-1	TGTGCCAGCAGCCCTCAACCGGGTACTGAAGCTTTCTTT	CASSPQPGTEAFF
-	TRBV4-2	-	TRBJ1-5	TGTGCCAGCAGCGAAAGGGGCACTCAGCCCCAGCATTTT	CASSERGTQPQHF
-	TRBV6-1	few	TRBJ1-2	TGTGCCAGCAGCCCTGCCTATATCGATGGCTACACCTTC	CASSPAYIDGYTF
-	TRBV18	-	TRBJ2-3	TGTGCCAGCTCACCACGTGTGACAGGAAACACAGATACGCAGTATTTT	CASSPRVTGNTDTQYF
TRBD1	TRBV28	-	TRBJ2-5	TGTGCCAGCAGCCGACAGGGCAGGTCGAAGACCCAGTACTTC	CASSRQGRSKTQYF
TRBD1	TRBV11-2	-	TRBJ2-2	TGTGCCAGCAGCGTCCGGGCTGGGACAGGGGTCACCGGGGAGCTGTTTTTT	CASSVRAGTGVTGELFF
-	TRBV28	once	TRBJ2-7	TGTGCTAGCCAGATGAGGTACGAGCAGTACTTC	CASQMRYEQYF
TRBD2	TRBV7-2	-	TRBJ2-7	TGTGCCAGCAGCTTATCATCGGGAGGCGAGCAGTACTTC	CASSLSSGGEQYF
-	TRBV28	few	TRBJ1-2	TGTGCCAGCAGTTTACGTTCTAGGACCTATAACTATGGCTACACCTTC	CASSLRSRTYNYGYTF
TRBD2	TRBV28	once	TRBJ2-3	TGTGCCAGCAGTTTTAGCGGGAGGGGGGGCACAGATACGCAGTATTTT	CASSFSGRGGTDTQYF
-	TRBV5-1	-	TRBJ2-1	TGCGCCAGCAGCCCTTCGATGGGGGGACATGAGCAGTTCTTC	CASSPSMGGHEQFF
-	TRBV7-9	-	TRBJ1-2	TGTGCCAGCAGCTACAGGGCCTATGGCTACACCTTC	CASSYRAYGYTF
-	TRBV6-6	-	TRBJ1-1	TGTGCCAGCTGGTGGGGGGACACTGAAGCTTTCTTT	CASWWGDTEAFF
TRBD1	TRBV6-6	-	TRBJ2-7	TGTGCCAGCACAACAGGGGGCGCCGGTTACGAGCAGTACTTC	CASTTGGAGYEQYF
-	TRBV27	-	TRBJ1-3	TGTGCCAGCGCTCGGGGGGGCACCAGCTCTGGAAACACCATATATTTT	CASARGGTSSGNTIYF
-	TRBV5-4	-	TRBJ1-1	TGTGCCAGCAGTCGTACCCCACACGACCTTGAAGCTTTCTTT	CASSRTPHDLEAFF
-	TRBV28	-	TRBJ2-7	TGTGCCAGCAGTTTAACGGCAACGGGAGCCTACGAGCAGTACTTC	CASSLTATGAYEQYF
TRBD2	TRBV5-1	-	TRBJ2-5	TGCGCCAGCAGTCAGACCACTAGCGGGGCGGGAGAGACCCAGTACTTC	CASSQTTSGAGETQYF
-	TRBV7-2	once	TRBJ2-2	TGTGCCAGCAGCTTAAGAGGGCGCACCGGGGAGCTGTTTTTT	CASSLRGRTGELFF
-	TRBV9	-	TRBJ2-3	TGTGCCAGCAGCCCCCGGGACTTTCGCACAGATACGCAGTATTTT	CASSPRDFRTDTQYF
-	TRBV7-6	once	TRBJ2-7	TGTGCCAGCAGCTTAGGGGACTCCACCGAGCGGCAGTACTTC	CASSLGDSTERQYF
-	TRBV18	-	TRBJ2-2	TGTGCCAGCTCACCACCGGGCCGAGGCGGGGAGCTGTTTTTT	CASSPPGRGGELFF
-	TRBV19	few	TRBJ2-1	TGTGCCAGTAGTATAGGGCAGAGCTCCTACAATGAGCAGTTCTTC	CASSIGQSSYNEQFF
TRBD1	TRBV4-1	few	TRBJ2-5	TGCGCCAGCAGCCATAGACAGGGTGGTCGCCAAGAGACCCAGTACTTC	CASSHRQGGRQETQYF
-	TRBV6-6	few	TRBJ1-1	TGTGCCAGCACCCAGGTGGGCGCCTATGCAGCTTTCTTT	CASTQVGAYAAFF